The following is a TCR beta chain sequence with its context. Its antigen is unknown. With 4 bases removed from V and 5 bases from J, the gap between germline ends came to 11 bases. The germline V gene has CDR1 SGDLS and CDR2 YYNGEE. This CDR3 has 13 amino acids. The sample comes from a study of cytomegalovirus exposure and HLA in healthy donors. Study-wide results and limits: A list of about 160 TCR beta chains associated with cytomegalovirus was given. TCR beta V- and J-gene trimming was later associated with a missense DCLRE1C variant. A later analysis reportedly found that, within productive TCRs, an Asian-associated ancestry cluster had fewer N-insertions than the mean observed across the approximately 700 donors. Upon later analysis, HLA-associated TCR beta chains proved more clonally expanded than other, equally common chains.

Use of 60 Vbeta and 13 Jbeta primers characterized the PCR. Here immunoSEQ multiplex PCR was the method, and the copy in TCRdb shows in-frame clones only, minus some. The repertoire consists of about 130,000 clones, with 60% to 80% occurring once and the leading ten covering approximately 2.1%. The source material was PBMCs. This clonotype was obtained from a man younger than 45 in good health and CMV-seronegative. J is TRBJ2-3 and V is TRBV9; D not certain. CDR3 in DNA: TGTGCCAGCAGCCCCCGAGCGATAGATACGCAGTATTTT. Translating it yields CASSPRAIDTQYF.